The 11 T cell receptor beta chains below come from one sample, sequenced in a study of cytomegalovirus exposure and HLA in healthy donors. Primers included in the PCR were 60 Vbeta and 13 Jbeta primers. This table comes from immunoSEQ multiplex PCR, and its TCRdb copy is limited to in-frame clones, with some not included. This sample's table has 150,000 or so clones. The sample comprised PBMCs. Receptors originate from a woman aged 55-70 years in good health and CMV-seronegative.

CDR3 in amino acids: CARSLFVTSGASTDTQYF. In DNA, the CDR3 is TGTGCCAGAAGCTTGTTCGTTACTAGCGGGGCCAGCACAGATACGCAGTATTTT. This rearrangement joins TRBV5-3 to TRBJ2-3; 10 positions agree with TRBD2. TRBV5-3 is noted as an ORF with a role that remains uncertain. CDR3 size: 18 residues. V gave up 1 base and J gave up 0 bases; unmatched junction bases: 8.

The V gene is TRBV6-5, the J gene TRBJ2-7; 7 bases agree with TRBD1. This CDR3 has 13 residues. The ends lost 6 bases at V and 6 bases at J; junction bases unmatched: 8. Germline V gene lookup returns CDR1 MNHEY and CDR2 SVGAGI. In DNA, the CDR3 is TGTGCCAGCAGCCGACAGGGAGCGACCGAGCAGTACTTC. Its protein is CASSRQGATEQYF.

The chain combines TRBV5-1 with TRBJ2-1; D ambiguous. Trimming shortened V by 2 bases and J by 6 bases, and 3 bases separated the two germline ends. Germline-derived CDR1 and CDR2 are SGHRS and YFSETQ. The CDR3 runs 11 residues. CDR3 sequence (DNA): TGCGCCAGCAGCTTTAGCAATGAGCAGTTCTTC. Translating it yields CASSFSNEQFF.

The V and J genes are TRBV2 and TRBJ1-5; 10 bases are shared with TRBD1. V trimming: 2 bases; J trimming: 6 bases; junction bases outside the gene matches: 7. The germline gives CDR1 SNHLY, CDR2 FYNNEI. The CDR3 runs 16 residues. DNA of the CDR3: TGTGCCAGCAGTGAACGGACAGGGGGAAATACTCAGCCCCAGCATTTT. Translating gives CASSERTGGNTQPQHF. The full variable domain, with the rest looked up from reference TRBV2 and TRBJ1-5, is EPEVTQTPSHQVTQMGQEVILRCVPISNHLYFYWYRQILGQKVEFLVSFYNNEISEKSEIFDDQFSVERPDGSNFTLKIRSTKLEDSAMYFCASSERTGGNTQPQHFGDGTRLSIL.

J is TRBJ2-1 and V is TRBV2; 12 bases are shared with TRBD1. Germline trimming cut 9 bases from V and 8 bases from J; bases unmatched to any gene: 11. Germline-derived CDR1 and CDR2 are SNHLY and FYNNEI. This CDR3 has 15 residues. For the CDR3, the DNA is TGTGCCAGTATTCCGGGACAGGGGGCCCCGGATGAGCAGTTCTTC. This gives the protein CASIPGQGAPDEQFF. Looking up the rest from reference TRBV2 and TRBJ2-1 gives the full variable domain: EPEVTQTPSHQVTQMGQEVILRCVPISNHLYFYWYRQILGQKVEFLVSFYNNEISEKSEIFDDQFSVERPDGSNFTLKIRSTKLEDSAMYFCASIPGQGAPDEQFFGPGTRLTVL.

J is TRBJ1-2 and V is TRBV5-4; 9 nucleotides line up with TRBD1. CDR1 is SGHNT, CDR2 YYREEE, per germline (reference sequence). V gave up 5 bases and J gave up 5 bases; unmatched junction bases: 10. The CDR3 runs to 15 residues. The CDR3: CASRSRDRELYGYTF. The CDR3, as DNA: TGTGCCAGCAGGAGCCGGGACAGGGAATTGTATGGCTACACCTTC.

The genes are TRBV29-1 and TRBJ1-1, with D unresolved. V shed 1 base and J shed 4 bases, with 10 bases lying between them. This CDR3 spans 13 amino acids. Germline V gene lookup returns CDR1 SQVTM and CDR2 ANQGSEA. The CDR3 DNA reads TGCAGCGTTGAAGGGAGGCTCATCACTGAAGCTTTCTTT. This translates into CSVEGRLITEAFF.

The CDR3 DNA is TGTGCCAGCCTATCCCGACTAGCGGGGGTGCGAACCGGGGAGCTGTTTTTT. Protein: CASLSRLAGVRTGELFF. This chain connects TRBV27 to TRBJ2-2; TRBD2 matches 12 bases. CDR3 size: 17 residues. V was pared by 8 bases and J by 5 bases, with 12 bases of the junction left unmatched. Looked up from germline, CDR1 is MNHEY and CDR2 is SMNVEV (reference sequence).

This chain uses TRBV25-1 with TRBJ2-5; D is uncertain. Germline V gene data show CDR1 as MGHDK and CDR2 as SYGVNS. V lost 4 bases and J lost 4, with 16 bases in between. This CDR3 is 15 amino acids long. CDR3 bases: TGTGCCAGCAGTGGAACTTATCCGGGTCGAGAGACCCAGTACTTC. This translates into CASSGTYPGRETQYF.

This sequence joins TRBV5-1 and TRBJ2-5; the match to TRBD2 covers 12 bases. The V and J ends lost 6 bases and 13 bases, in that order; junction bases with no gene match: 13. The V gene's germline CDR1 is SGHRS and CDR2 YFSETQ. CDR3 length: 14 amino acids. The CDR3: CASTPATSGSFWYF. The CDR3 DNA follows: TGCGCCAGCACCCCTGCGACTAGCGGGAGCTTCTGGTACTTC. The full variable domain, with the rest looked up from reference TRBV5-1 and TRBJ2-5, is KAGVTQTPRYLIKTRGQQVTLSCSPISGHRSVSWYQQTPGQGLQFLFEYFSETQRNKGNFPGRFSGRQFSNSRSEMNVSTLELGDSALYLCASTPATSGSFWYFGPGTRLLVL.

The chain carries TRBV6-1 and TRBJ1-1; 8 positions match TRBD1. With V trimmed by 8 bases and J by 1 base, 6 bases remained unmatched. This CDR3 region has 14 residues. Germline-derived CDR1 and CDR2 are MNHNS and SASEGT. The CDR3 loop is CASGYRGWNTEAFF. The CDR3 DNA reads as TGTGCCAGCGGGTACAGGGGGTGGAACACTGAAGCTTTCTTT.